This T cell receptor (beta chain) was recovered during a study of cytomegalovirus exposure and HLA in healthy donors. With 1 base removed from V and 6 bases from J, the gap between germline ends came to 9 bases. Per germline, CDR1 SGHDN and CDR2 FVKESK. The CDR3 runs 13 residues. This clone appeared a few times. The antigen is not known. Study results and caveats: It was approximately 150 TCR beta chains that were listed as cytomegalovirus-associated. Across donors, presence/absence analyses took sequencing depth to be roughly uniform.

The PCR had 60 Vbeta and 13 Jbeta primers. Profiled with immunoSEQ multiplex PCR; TCRdb holds only in-frame clones, not every one. The sample lists about 130,000 clones, around two thirds occurring once. Source material: PBMCs. The V call is TRBV14, the J call TRBJ1-2; possibly TRBD1 for D (6 bases). This clonotype was obtained from a man aged 60 to 75 in good health and CMV-seropositive. This CDR3 is CASSQAGVHGYTF. The CDR3 DNA reads TGTGCCAGCAGCCAAGCAGGGGTCCATGGCTACACCTTC.